The TCR beta chain described here comes from a study of T cell repertoires in aging, cancer and after chemotherapy. Study overall: Repeat sampling of healthy donors over several months to years showed clear clonal overlap. Whole-study results and caveats: Untreated cancer patients had significantly lower blood TCR diversity than age-matched healthy donors.

By share, this clonotype ranks as medium-sized. What it binds is unknown. This CDR3 contains 13 residues. Trimming cost V 3 bases and J 2 bases, with 7 bases left between them. Germline CDR1 MNHEY, CDR2 SMNVEV (reference sequence). A mixed TRB-A/B primer pool amplified rearranged TRB by multiplex touch-down PCR. TCRdb recomputed calls from the multiplex PCR reads with MiXCR, one row per CDR3 protein. The repertoire includes roughly 6,200 distinct CDR3 sequences, roughly 28% of them detected once, and about 4% sits in the top ten. TCR beta rearrangements were amplified from peripheral blood genomic DNA.

Sequenced material: blood. This chain uses TRBV27 with TRBJ1-1; D gene unclear. The TCR sequence derives from a human donor in good health. The CDR3 reads CASSFEENTEAFF. DNA of the CDR3: TGTGCCAGCAGTTTTGAGGAAAACACTGAAGCTTTCTTT.